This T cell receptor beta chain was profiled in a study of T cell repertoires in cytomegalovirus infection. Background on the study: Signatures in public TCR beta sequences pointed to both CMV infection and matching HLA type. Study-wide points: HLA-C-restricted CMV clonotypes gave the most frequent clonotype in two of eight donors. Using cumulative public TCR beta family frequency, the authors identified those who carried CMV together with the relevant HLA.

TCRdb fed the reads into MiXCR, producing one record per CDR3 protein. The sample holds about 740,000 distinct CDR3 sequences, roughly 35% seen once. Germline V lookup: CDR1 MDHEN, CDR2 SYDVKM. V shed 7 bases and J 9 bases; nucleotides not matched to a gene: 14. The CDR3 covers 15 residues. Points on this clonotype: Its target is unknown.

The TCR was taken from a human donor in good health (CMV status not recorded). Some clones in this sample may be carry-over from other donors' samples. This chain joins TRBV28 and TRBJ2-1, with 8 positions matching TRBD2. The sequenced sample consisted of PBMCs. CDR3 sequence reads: CASNFPGLVTREQFF. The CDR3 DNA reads TGTGCCAGCAACTTTCCGGGACTAGTTACGCGTGAGCAGTTCTTC.